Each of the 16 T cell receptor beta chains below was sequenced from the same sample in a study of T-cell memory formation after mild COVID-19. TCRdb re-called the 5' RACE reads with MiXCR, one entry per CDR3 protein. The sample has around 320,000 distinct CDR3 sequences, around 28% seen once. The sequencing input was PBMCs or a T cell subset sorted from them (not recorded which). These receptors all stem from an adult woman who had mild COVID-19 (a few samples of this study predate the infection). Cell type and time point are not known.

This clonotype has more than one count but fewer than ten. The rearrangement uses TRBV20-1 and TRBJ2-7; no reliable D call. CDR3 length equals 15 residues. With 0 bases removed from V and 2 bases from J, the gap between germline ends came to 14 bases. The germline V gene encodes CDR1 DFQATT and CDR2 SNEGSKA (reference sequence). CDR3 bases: TGCAGTGCTAGAGATGTAGTTCAGGCAACCTACGAGCAGTACTTC. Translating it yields CSARDVVQATYEQYF.

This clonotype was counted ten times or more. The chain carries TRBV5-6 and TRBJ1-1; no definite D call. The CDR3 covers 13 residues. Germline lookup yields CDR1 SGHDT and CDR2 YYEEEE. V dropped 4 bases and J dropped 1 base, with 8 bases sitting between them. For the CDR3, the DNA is TGTGCCAGCAGCCGCGCTAAGAACACTGAAGCTTTCTTT. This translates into CASSRAKNTEAFF.

The chain's CDR3 is CASSQDRELAGWITQYF. Written as DNA, the CDR3 is TGTGCCAGCAGCCAAGATAGAGAGCTAGCGGGGTGGATTACGCAGTATTTT. V usage is TRBV4-2 and J usage is TRBJ2-3, with 9 bases matching TRBD2. Looked up from germline, CDR1 is LGHNA and CDR2 is YNFKEQ. With 0 bases clipped from V and 8 bases from J, the junction kept 12 bases outside the gene matches. The CDR3 is 17 amino acids.

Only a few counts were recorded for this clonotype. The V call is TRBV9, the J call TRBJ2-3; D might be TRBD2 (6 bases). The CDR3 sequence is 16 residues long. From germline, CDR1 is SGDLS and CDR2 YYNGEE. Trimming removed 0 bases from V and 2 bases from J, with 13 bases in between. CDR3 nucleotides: TGTGCCAGCAGCGTAGAGCGCGGGGCGTTCACAGATACGCAGTATTTT. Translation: CASSVERGAFTDTQYF.

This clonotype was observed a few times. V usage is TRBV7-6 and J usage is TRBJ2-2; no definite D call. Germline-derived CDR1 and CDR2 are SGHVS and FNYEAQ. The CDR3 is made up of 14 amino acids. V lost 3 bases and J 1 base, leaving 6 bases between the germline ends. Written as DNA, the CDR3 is TGTGCCAGCAGCTTGAACAGGAACACCGGGGAGCTGTTTTTT. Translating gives CASSLNRNTGELFF. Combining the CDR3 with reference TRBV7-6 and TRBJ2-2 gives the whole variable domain GAGVSQSPRYKVTKRGQDVALRCDPISGHVSLYWYRQALGQGPEFLTYFNYEAQQDKSGLPNDRFSAERPEGSISTLTIQRTEQRDSAMYRCASSLNRNTGELFFGEGSRLTVL.

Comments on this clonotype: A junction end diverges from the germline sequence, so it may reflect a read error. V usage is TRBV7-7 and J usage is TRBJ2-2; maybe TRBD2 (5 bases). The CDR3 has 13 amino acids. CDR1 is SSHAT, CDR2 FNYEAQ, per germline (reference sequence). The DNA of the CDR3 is TGTGCTAGCAGCTTAGCGAGGGCCGGGGAGCTGTTTTTT. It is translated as CASSLARAGELFF.

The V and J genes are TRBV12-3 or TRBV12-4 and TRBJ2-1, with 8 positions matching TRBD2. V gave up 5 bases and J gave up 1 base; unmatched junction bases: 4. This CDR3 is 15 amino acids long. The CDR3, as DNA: TGTGCCAGCAGTCGACTAGCGTCGTCCTACAATGAGCAGTTCTTC. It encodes CASSRLASSYNEQFF.

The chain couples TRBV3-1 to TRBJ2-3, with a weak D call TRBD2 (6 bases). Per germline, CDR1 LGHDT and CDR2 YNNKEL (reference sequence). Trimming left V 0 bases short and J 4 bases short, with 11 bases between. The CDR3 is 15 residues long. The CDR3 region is CASSQDSEGSDTQYF. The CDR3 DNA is TGTGCCAGCAGCCAAGACTCGGAGGGTTCAGATACGCAGTATTTT.

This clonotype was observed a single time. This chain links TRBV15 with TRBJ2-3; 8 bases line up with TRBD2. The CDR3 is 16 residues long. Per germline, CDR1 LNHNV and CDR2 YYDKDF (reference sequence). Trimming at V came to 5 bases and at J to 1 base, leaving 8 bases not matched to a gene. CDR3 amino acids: CATSVREAGGTDTQYF. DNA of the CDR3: TGTGCCACCAGCGTCCGAGAAGCGGGGGGCACAGATACGCAGTATTTT.

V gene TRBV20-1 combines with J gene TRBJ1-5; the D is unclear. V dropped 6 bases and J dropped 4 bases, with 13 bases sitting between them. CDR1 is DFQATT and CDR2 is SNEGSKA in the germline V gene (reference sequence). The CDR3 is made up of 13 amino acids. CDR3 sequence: CSAALQSNQPQHF. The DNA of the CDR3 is TGCAGTGCAGCGCTCCAGAGTAATCAGCCCCAGCATTTT.

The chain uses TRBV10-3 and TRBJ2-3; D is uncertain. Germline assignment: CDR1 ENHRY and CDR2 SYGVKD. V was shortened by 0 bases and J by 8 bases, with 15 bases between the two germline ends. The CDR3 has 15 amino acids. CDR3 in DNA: TGTGCCATCAGTGAGTCCCAGGCTGGCGCTGCTACGCAGTATTTT. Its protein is CAISESQAGAATQYF.

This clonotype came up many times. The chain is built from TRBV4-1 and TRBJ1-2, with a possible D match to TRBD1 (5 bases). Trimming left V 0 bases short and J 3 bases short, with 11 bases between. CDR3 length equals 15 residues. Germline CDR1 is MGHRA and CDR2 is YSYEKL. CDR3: CASSQEGQGHYGYTF. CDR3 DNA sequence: TGCGCCAGCAGCCAAGAGGGTCAGGGTCACTATGGCTACACCTTC.

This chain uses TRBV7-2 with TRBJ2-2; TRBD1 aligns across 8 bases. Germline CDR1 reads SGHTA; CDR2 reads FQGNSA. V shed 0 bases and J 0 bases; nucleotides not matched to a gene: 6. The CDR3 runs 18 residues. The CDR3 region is CASSLAWGTGANTGELFF. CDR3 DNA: TGTGCCAGCAGCTTAGCCTGGGGGACAGGCGCGAACACCGGGGAGCTGTTTTTT.

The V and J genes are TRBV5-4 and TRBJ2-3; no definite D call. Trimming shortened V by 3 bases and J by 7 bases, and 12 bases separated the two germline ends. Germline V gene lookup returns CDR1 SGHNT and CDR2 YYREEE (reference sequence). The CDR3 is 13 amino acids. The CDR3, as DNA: TGTGCCAGCAGCTCGGTTGAGTGGAATACGCAGTATTTT. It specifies CASSSVEWNTQYF. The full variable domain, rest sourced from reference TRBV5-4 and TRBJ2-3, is ETGVTQSPTHLIKTRGQQVTLRCSSQSGHNTVSWYQQALGQGPQFIFQYYREEENGRGNFPPRFSGLQFPNYSSELNVNALELDDSALYLCASSSVEWNTQYFGPGTRLTVL.

The CDR3 spells CASSLALTGRTEAFF. CDR3 coding DNA: TGTGCCAGCAGTTTAGCATTGACAGGGAGGACTGAAGCTTTCTTT. J is TRBJ1-1 and V is TRBV12-3 or TRBV12-4; 7 bases agree with TRBD1. J lost 5 bases, V lost 0 bases, and 6 bases had no gene match. The CDR3 sequence is 15 residues long.

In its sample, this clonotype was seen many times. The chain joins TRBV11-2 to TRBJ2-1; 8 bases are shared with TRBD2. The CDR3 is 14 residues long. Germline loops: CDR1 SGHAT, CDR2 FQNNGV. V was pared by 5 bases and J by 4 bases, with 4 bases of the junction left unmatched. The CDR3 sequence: CASSLSGTYNEQFF. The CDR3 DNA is TGTGCCAGCAGCCTTAGCGGGACTTACAATGAGCAGTTCTTC. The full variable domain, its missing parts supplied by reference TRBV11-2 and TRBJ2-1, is EAGVAQSPRYKIIEKRQSVAFWCNPISGHATLYWYQQILGQGPKLLIQFQNNGVVDDSQLPKDRFSAERLKGVDSTLKIQPAKLEDSAVYLCASSLSGTYNEQFFGPGTRLTVL.